The entry below gives a single TCR beta chain sequence along with its context. Its target is not known. These data belong to a study of PD-L1 blockade in urothelial cancer. Turning to the study itself: The researchers analyzed blood 3 weeks (second dose) and 6 weeks after treatment start. Study results and limitations: Better progression-free and overall survival followed lower pretreatment blood clonality.

For each patient, 1 to 8 samples were obtained, pretreatment and on-treatment. The data were produced by immunoSEQ multiplex PCR, yet TCRdb's version contains in-frame clones alone and is incomplete. The table records about 44,000 clones, roughly four fifths of them present only once. The source was PBMCs, collected around atezolizumab (anti-PD-L1) treatment. The TCR was taken from an older man with urothelial cancer.

The CDR3 region is CASGTSYNEQFF. The CDR3 bases are TGTGCCAGCGGTACTAGTTACAATGAGCAGTTCTTC. The J gene is TRBJ2-1, the V gene TRBV6-5; perhaps TRBD2 as D (5 bases). Germline loops: CDR1 MNHEY, CDR2 SVGAGI. The CDR3 length is 12 residues. The V end lost 8 bases, the J end lost 4 bases, and 9 bases lay between the germline ends.